One sample yielded the 25 T cell receptor beta chains listed below, sequenced in a study of control samples from healthy donors and cancer patients. Method: immunoSEQ multiplex PCR; TCRdb's copy keeps in-frame clones and lacks some. Of about 36,000 clones in the sample, over 85% were seen once. Sample: PBMCs. The origin of the receptors is a man aged 40-49 years with colorectal cancer.

The chain carries TRBV11-2 and TRBJ1-6; possibly TRBD1 for D (6 bases). Germline CDR1 is SGHAT and CDR2 is FQNNGV. CDR3 size: 16 residues. Trimming stripped 3 bases from V and 0 bases from J, with 9 bases between. The CDR3 coding sequence is TGTGCCAGCAGCTTCCGGGACAACTCCTATAATTCACCCCTCCACTTT. This translates into CASSFRDNSYNSPLHF.

This clone was detected a few times. The chain joins TRBV25-1 to TRBJ1-4, with TRBD1 matching 8 bases. CDR1 and CDR2 from the germline V gene are MGHDK and SYGVNS. Losses at the gene ends were 4 bases for V and 8 bases for J; bases not matched to a gene: 9. The CDR3 contains 15 residues. The CDR3 here is CASSAGQGAWEKLFF. Written as DNA, the CDR3 is TGTGCCAGCAGTGCGGGGCAGGGGGCGTGGGAAAAACTGTTTTTT.

This chain links TRBV4-1 with TRBJ1-6; possible D gene TRBD1, 5 bases. V was cut by 4 bases and J by 8 bases, with 9 bases left in between. Germline CDR1 MGHRA, CDR2 YSYEKL. The CDR3 runs 13 residues. The CDR3: CASSPREDSPLHF. The CDR3 coding sequence is TGCGCCAGCAGCCCCAGGGAGGATTCACCCCTCCACTTT.

This sequence joins TRBV7-2 and TRBJ1-2, with a weak D call TRBD1 (6 bases). CDR1 is SGHTA and CDR2 is FQGNSA in the germline V gene. CDR3 length: 13 residues. V gave up 1 base and J gave up 8 bases, with 11 bases separating them. The CDR3 protein is CASSLVSGAGYTF. The CDR3, as DNA: TGTGCCAGCAGCTTAGTGTCAGGGGCCGGCTACACCTTC.

This rearrangement joins TRBV5-1 to TRBJ2-2; the D is unclear. The germline CDR1 and CDR2 sequences are SGHRS and YFSETQ. There are 14 residues in the CDR3. Trimming removed 2 bases from V and 1 base from J, with 6 bases in between. The CDR3 region is CASSLNRNTGELFF. Here the CDR3 DNA reads TGCGCCAGCAGCTTAAACAGGAACACCGGGGAGCTGTTTTTT.

J is TRBJ1-6 and V is TRBV19, with 8 positions matching TRBD1. The V and J ends lost 3 bases and 6 bases, in that order; junction bases with no gene match: 4. This CDR3 comprises 15 residues. CDR1 is LNHDA and CDR2 is SQIVND in the germline V gene (reference sequence). The CDR3 is CASSIGQGGNSPLHF. The CDR3 DNA follows: TGTGCCAGTAGTATTGGACAGGGAGGTAATTCACCCCTCCACTTT. The full variable domain, with the rest looked up from reference TRBV19 and TRBJ1-6, is DGGITQSPKYLFRKEGQNVTLSCEQNLNHDAMYWYRQDPGQGLRLIYYSQIVNDFQKGDIAEGYSVSREKKESFPLTVTSAQKNPTAFYLCASSIGQGGNSPLHFGNGTRLTVT.

This clone came up once. This chain connects TRBV5-6 to TRBJ1-2; the D is unclear. The CDR3 runs 15 residues. Germline V CDR1 and CDR2: SGHDT, YYEEEE. Trimming cost V 1 base and J 3 bases, with 13 bases left between them. DNA for the CDR3: TGTGCCAGCAGCTTGATTCTCCGGCAGCACTATGGCTACACCTTC. This sequence encodes CASSLILRQHYGYTF.

The chain carries TRBV6-5 and TRBJ1-5; TRBD1 might be the D (5 bases). The length of the CDR3 is 15 residues. Germline V CDR1 and CDR2: MNHEY, SVGAGI. V was shortened by 7 bases and J by 5 bases, with 18 bases between the two germline ends. CDR3 nucleotide sequence: TGTGCCAGCACCGAGCCAGGGAGGTACGATCAGCCCCAGCATTTT. This gives the protein CASTEPGRYDQPQHF.

In the case of this clone: The junction differs from germline at one of its ends, possibly a read error. In DNA form, the CDR3 reads TGTGCCAGCAGTTTGGTTGGCGGAATCTCCTACGAGCAGTACTTC. As protein: CASSLVGGISYEQYF. V and J are TRBV5-6 and TRBJ2-7; D unresolved. There are 15 residues in the CDR3. Germline CDR1 reads SGHDT; CDR2 reads YYEEEE. Supplemented by reference TRBV5-6 and TRBJ2-7, the full variable domain reads DAGVTQSPTHLIKTRGQQVTLRCSPKSGHDTVSWYQQALGQGPQFIFQYYEEEERQRGNFPDRFSGHQFPNYSSELNVNALLLGDSALYLCASSLVGGISYEQYFGPGTRLTVT.

The chain links TRBV7-3 to TRBJ2-3; 9 nucleotides match TRBD1. Germline values: CDR1 SGHTA, CDR2 FQGTGA. The V and J ends lost 4 bases and 0 bases, in that order; junction bases with no gene match: 2. The CDR3 loop spans 15 amino acids. DNA of the CDR3: TGTGCCAGCAGCTCGGGACAGGGTAGCACAGATACGCAGTATTTT. It encodes CASSSGQGSTDTQYF.

J is TRBJ2-3 and V is TRBV11-3; perhaps D is TRBD1 or TRBD2 (6 bases each). The germline V gene has CDR1 SGHNT and CDR2 YENEEA. Trimming cost V 2 bases and J 2 bases, with 11 bases left between them. The CDR3 consists of 15 residues. This CDR3 reads CASSLSRGPTDTQYF. The CDR3 DNA reads TGTGCCAGCAGCTTATCACGGGGGCCCACAGATACGCAGTATTTT.

This chain uses TRBV3-1 (or the pseudogene TRBV3-2) with TRBJ1-5; D may be TRBD1 (5 bases). V was cut by 1 base and J by 5 bases, with 9 bases left in between. The CDR3 sequence is 14 residues long. Germline V CDR1 and CDR2: LGHDT, YNNKEL (reference sequence). The chain's CDR3 is CASSQVKGDQPQHF. The CDR3 DNA reads as TGTGCCAGCAGCCAAGTAAAAGGGGATCAGCCCCAGCATTTT.

The chain has TRBV2 and TRBJ1-1; D is undetermined. The CDR3 runs to 13 residues. Trimming cost V 4 bases and J 0 bases, with 6 bases left between them. The germline gives CDR1 SNHLY, CDR2 FYNNEI. The CDR3 is CASSADMNTEAFF. CDR3 nucleotides: TGTGCCAGCAGTGCGGATATGAACACTGAAGCTTTCTTT.

J is TRBJ1-4 and V is TRBV19; D may be TRBD1 (6 bases). The length of the CDR3 is 14 residues. Germline V lookup: CDR1 LNHDA, CDR2 SQIVND (reference sequence). The V end lost 9 bases, the J end lost 13 bases, and 24 bases lay between the germline ends. The CDR3 nucleotides read TGTGCCAGCAGTCCCGGGACACAGGGTTCGGGACTGTTTTTT. This translates into CASSPGTQGSGLFF.

The chain combines TRBV6-5 with TRBJ1-1; D remains unclear. The CDR3 covers 12 residues. The V and J ends lost 6 bases and 7 bases respectively, with 12 bases between them. Germline V gene lookup returns CDR1 MNHEY and CDR2 SVGAGI. The DNA of the CDR3 is TGTGCCAGCAGCCAATATCGGGGTGAAGCTTTCTTT. It yields the protein CASSQYRGEAFF.

The rearrangement links TRBV6-5 to TRBJ2-3; the match to TRBD2 covers 9 bases. The V segment lost 4 bases and the J segment 1 base; nucleotides outside the gene matches: 0. The CDR3 extends over 14 amino acids. Per germline, CDR1 MNHEY and CDR2 SVGAGI. CDR3 in amino acids: CASSLAGGTDTQYF. The CDR3 nucleotides read TGTGCCAGCAGTTTAGCGGGGGGCACAGATACGCAGTATTTT.

V and J are TRBV9 and TRBJ2-1; TRBD2 aligns across 13 bases. Trimming cost V 3 bases and J 0 bases; bases outside gene matches: 12. This CDR3 has 20 amino acids. Germline CDR1 reads SGDLS; CDR2 reads YYNGEE. DNA for the CDR3: TGTGCCAGCAGCGCCCCGTTTGGGAGGACTAGCGGGAGCTCCTACAATGAGCAGTTCTTC. This translates into CASSAPFGRTSGSSYNEQFF.

The gene calls are TRBV24-1 and TRBJ1-3, with unresolved D. The CDR3 is 17 residues long. Germline V gene data show CDR1 as KGHDR and CDR2 as SFDVKD. V lost 1 base to trimming and J lost 1 base, with 13 bases between them. DNA for the CDR3: TGTGCCACCAGTGATTTTTGTCTACCCAATTCTGGAAACACCATATATTTT. Amino acid sequence: CATSDFCLPNSGNTIYF.

The V gene is TRBV7-2, the J gene TRBJ2-7; 10 bases are a match to TRBD2. Trimming cost V 4 bases and J 6 bases; bases outside gene matches: 9. The CDR3 consists of 15 residues. Germline assignment: CDR1 SGHTA and CDR2 FQGNSA. Here the CDR3 reads CASSSNLAGDREQYF. The DNA of the CDR3 is TGTGCCAGCAGCTCCAATCTAGCGGGGGATCGCGAGCAGTACTTC.

The chain has TRBV4-3 and TRBJ1-4; D remains ambiguous. Germline V gene data show CDR1 as LGHNA and CDR2 as YSLEER. The CDR3 is 17 amino acids. V lost 0 bases and J lost 5, with 16 bases in between. Written as DNA, the CDR3 is TGCGCCAGCAGCCAAGATTTTTCTCTCTCGGGGAATGAAAAACTGTTTTTT. Translated, it gives CASSQDFSLSGNEKLFF.

V gene TRBV4-1 combines with J gene TRBJ2-7; possibly TRBD2 for D (6 bases). Trimming took off 5 bases at V and 0 bases at J, with 20 bases between the two ends. Germline loops: CDR1 MGHRA, CDR2 YSYEKL. The CDR3 runs to 17 residues. The CDR3: CASSTWLSSGSSYEQYF. CDR3 nucleotides: TGCGCCAGCAGCACCTGGCTCAGTAGCGGAAGCTCCTACGAGCAGTACTTC.

The rearrangement links TRBV10-1 to TRBJ1-5; a weak D match, TRBD1 (6 bases). The CDR3 runs to 17 residues. From germline, CDR1 is WNHNN and CDR2 SYGVQD (reference sequence). Trimming left V 4 bases short and J 0 bases short, with 16 bases between. CDR3 bases: TGCGCCAGCAGTGTGAGGGGGTCGGCCCATAGCAATCAGCCCCAGCATTTT. It specifies CASSVRGSAHSNQPQHF.

The chain links TRBV6-5 to TRBJ1-1; 7 nucleotides align to TRBD1. This CDR3 spans 12 amino acids. With V trimmed by 6 bases and J by 11 bases, 9 bases remained unmatched. Germline V CDR1 and CDR2: MNHEY, SVGAGI. The CDR3 DNA reads as TGTGCCAGCAGAAAGCGCCAGGGGGACGCTTTCTTT. As protein: CASRKRQGDAFF.

The V call is TRBV6-2 or TRBV6-3, the J call TRBJ1-2; 7 bases line up with TRBD1. The CDR3 spans 15 residues. J lost 5 bases, V lost 2 bases, and 8 bases had no gene match. The germline V gene has CDR1 MNHEY and CDR2 SVGEGT. The DNA of the CDR3 is TGTGCCAGCAGTTACCGACCGGGACAGATTTATGGCTACACCTTC. This translates into CASSYRPGQIYGYTF.

This clone has just one count. This chain links TRBV6-2 or TRBV6-3 with TRBJ2-5; 7 bases fit TRBD2. The CDR3 runs to 16 residues. V gave up 4 bases and J gave up 2 bases; unmatched junction bases: 10. The V gene's germline CDR1 is MNHEY and CDR2 SVGEGT. The CDR3 sequence: CASSLGVLRGQETQYF. DNA for the CDR3: TGTGCCAGCAGTTTGGGGGTGCTGCGGGGGCAAGAGACCCAGTACTTC.